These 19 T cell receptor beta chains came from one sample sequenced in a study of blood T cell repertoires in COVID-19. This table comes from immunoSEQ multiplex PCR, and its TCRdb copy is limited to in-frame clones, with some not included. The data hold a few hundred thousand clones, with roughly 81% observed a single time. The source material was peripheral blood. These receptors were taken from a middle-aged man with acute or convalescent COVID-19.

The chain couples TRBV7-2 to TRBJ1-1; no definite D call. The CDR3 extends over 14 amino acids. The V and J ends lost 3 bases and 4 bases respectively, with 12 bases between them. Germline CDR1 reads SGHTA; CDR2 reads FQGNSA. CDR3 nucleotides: TGTGCCAGCAGCTTCGGTGGAGCTTTCACTGAAGCTTTCTTT. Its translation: CASSFGGAFTEAFF. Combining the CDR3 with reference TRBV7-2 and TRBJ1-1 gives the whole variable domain GAGVSQSPSNKVTEKGKDVELRCDPISGHTALYWYRQSLGQGLEFLIYFQGNSAPDKSGLPSDRFSAERTGGSVSTLTIQRTQQEDSAVYLCASSFGGAFTEAFFGQGTRLTVV.

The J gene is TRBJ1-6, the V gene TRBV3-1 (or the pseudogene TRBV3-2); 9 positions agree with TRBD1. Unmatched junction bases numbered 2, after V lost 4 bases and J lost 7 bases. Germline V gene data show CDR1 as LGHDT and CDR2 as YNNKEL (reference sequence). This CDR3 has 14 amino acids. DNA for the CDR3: TGTGCCAGCAGCCCGACAGGGGGGAATTCACCCCTCCACTTT. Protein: CASSPTGGNSPLHF.

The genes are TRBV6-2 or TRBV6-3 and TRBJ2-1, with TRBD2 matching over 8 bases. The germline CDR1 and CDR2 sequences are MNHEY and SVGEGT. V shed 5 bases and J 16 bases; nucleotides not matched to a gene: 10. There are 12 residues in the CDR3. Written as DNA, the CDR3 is TGTGCCAGCAGTAAAGACCGGGGGGGCAAATTCTTC. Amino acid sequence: CASSKDRGGKFF.

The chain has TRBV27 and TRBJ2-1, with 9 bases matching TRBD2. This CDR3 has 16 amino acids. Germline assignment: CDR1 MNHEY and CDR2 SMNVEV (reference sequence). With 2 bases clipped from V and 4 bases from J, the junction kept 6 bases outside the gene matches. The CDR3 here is CASSLRSGGRYNEQFF. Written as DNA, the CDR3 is TGTGCCAGCAGTTTAAGGAGCGGGGGGAGATACAATGAGCAGTTCTTC.

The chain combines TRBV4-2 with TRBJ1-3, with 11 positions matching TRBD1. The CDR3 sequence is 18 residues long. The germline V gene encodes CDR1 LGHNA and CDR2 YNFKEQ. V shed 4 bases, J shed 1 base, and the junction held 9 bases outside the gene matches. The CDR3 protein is CASSRGQGDSPSGNTIYF. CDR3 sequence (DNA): TGTGCCAGCAGCCGGGGACAGGGGGATTCTCCGTCTGGAAACACCATATATTTT.

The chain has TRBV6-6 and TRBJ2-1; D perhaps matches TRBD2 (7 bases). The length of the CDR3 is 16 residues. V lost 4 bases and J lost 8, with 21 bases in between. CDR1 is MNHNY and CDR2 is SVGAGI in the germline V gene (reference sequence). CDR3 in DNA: TGTGCCAGCAGTTTCACGGCCTCGGGGGGCGGTTATGAGCAGTTCTTC. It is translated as CASSFTASGGGYEQFF.

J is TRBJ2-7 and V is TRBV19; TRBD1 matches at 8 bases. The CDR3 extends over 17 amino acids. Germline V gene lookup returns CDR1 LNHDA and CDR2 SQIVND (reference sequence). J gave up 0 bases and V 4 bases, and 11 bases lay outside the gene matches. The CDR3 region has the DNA TGTGCCAGTAGTACCCCCGGGACAGGACTTTTCTCCTACGAGCAGTACTTC. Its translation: CASSTPGTGLFSYEQYF.

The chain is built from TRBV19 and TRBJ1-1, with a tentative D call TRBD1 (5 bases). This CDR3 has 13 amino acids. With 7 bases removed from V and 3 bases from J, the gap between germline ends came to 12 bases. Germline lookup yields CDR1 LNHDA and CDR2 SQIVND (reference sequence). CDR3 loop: CASTYRGYTEAFF. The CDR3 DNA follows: TGTGCCAGTACTTACCGGGGGTACACTGAAGCTTTCTTT.

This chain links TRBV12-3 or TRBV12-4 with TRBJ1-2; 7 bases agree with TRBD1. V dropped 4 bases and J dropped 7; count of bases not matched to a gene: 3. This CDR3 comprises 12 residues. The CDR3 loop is CASSSDRVGYTF. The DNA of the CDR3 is TGTGCCAGCAGTTCCGACAGGGTTGGCTACACCTTC.

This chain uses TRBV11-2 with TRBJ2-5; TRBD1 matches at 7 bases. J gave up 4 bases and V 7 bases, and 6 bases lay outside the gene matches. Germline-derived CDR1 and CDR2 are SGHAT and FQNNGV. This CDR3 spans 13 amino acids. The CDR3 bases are TGTGCCAGCAACACAGGGGTGGGAGAGACCCAGTACTTC. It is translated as CASNTGVGETQYF.

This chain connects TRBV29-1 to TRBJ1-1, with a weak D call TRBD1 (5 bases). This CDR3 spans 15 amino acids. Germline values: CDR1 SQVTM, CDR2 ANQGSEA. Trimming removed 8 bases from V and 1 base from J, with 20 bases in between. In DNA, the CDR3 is TGCAGCCTTAGTAAGCAGGGATGGACGAACACTGAAGCTTTCTTT. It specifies CSLSKQGWTNTEAFF.

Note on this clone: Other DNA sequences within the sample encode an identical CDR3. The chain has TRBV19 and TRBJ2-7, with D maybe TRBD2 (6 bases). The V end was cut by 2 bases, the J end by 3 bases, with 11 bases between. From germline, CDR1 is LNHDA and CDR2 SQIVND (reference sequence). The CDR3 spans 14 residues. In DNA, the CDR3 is TGTGCCAGTAGTATACAGGGAGGTTTCTACGAGCAGTACTTC. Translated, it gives CASSIQGGFYEQYF.

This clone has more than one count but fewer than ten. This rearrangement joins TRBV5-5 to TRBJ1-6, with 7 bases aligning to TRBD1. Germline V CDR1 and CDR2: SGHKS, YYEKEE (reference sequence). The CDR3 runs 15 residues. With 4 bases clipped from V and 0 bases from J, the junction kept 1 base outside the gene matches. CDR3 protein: CASSRDSSYNSPLHF. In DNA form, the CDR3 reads TGTGCCAGCAGCCGGGACAGCTCCTATAATTCACCCCTCCACTTT. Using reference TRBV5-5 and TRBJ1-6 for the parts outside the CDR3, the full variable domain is DAGVTQSPTHLIKTRGQQVTLRCSPISGHKSVSWYQQVLGQGPQFIFQYYEKEERGRGNFPDRFSARQFPNYSSELNVNALLLGDSALYLCASSRDSSYNSPLHFGNGTRLTVT.

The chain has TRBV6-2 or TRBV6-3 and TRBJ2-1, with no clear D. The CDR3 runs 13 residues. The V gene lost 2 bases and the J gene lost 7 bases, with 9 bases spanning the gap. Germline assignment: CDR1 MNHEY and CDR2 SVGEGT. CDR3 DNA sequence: TGTGCCAGCAGTTACGTGTTGGAGAATGAGCAGTTCTTC. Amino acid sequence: CASSYVLENEQFF.

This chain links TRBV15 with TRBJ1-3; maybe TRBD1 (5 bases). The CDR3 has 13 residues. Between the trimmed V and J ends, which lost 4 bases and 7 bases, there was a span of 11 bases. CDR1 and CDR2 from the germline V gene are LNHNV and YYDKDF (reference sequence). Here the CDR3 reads CATSTRERNTIYF. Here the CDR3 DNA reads TGTGCCACCAGCACCAGGGAAAGGAACACCATATATTTT. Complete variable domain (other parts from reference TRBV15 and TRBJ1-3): DAMVIQNPRYQVTQFGKPVTLSCSQTLNHNVMYWYQQKSSQAPKLLFHYYDKDFNNEADTPDNFQSRRPNTSFCFLDIRSPGLGDTAMYLCATSTRERNTIYFGEGSWLTVV.

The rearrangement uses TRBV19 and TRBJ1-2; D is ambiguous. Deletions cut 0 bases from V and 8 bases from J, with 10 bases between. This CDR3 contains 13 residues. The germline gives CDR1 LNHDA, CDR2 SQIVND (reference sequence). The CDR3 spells CASSIEARHGYTF. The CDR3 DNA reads TGTGCCAGTAGTATAGAGGCGAGACACGGCTACACCTTC.

For the CDR3, the DNA is TGTGCCAGCAGTTTCCTAAGGGGAGGGGGCACTGAAGCTTTCTTT. Translating gives CASSFLRGGGTEAFF. The chain couples TRBV6-5 to TRBJ1-1; maybe TRBD1 (6 bases). V was shortened by 4 bases and J by 4 bases, with 16 bases between the two germline ends. The CDR3 consists of 15 residues. Germline V lookup: CDR1 MNHEY, CDR2 SVGAGI.

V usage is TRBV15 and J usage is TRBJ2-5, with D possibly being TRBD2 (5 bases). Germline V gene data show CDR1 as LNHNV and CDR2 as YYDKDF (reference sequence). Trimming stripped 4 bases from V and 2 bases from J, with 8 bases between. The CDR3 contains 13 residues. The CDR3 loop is CATSTTIQETQYF. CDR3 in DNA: TGTGCCACCAGCACGACTATTCAAGAGACCCAGTACTTC.

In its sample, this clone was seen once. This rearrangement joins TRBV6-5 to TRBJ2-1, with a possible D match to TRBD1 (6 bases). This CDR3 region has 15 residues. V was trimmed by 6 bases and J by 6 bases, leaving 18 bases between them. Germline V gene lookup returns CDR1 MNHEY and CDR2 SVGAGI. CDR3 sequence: CASRGAWTSSNEQFF. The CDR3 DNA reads TGTGCCAGCAGGGGGGCATGGACGTCTAGCAATGAGCAGTTCTTC.